This T cell receptor beta chain was observed in a study of blood T cell repertoires in COVID-19. The wider study: Samples taken during acute and convalescent COVID-19 were collected in the United States, Italy and Spain. The analysed material was cDNA or gDNA that came from T cells, B-cell-depleted T cells, or PBMCs.

Germline loops: CDR1 MDHEN, CDR2 SYDVKM. The CDR3 runs to 17 residues. With 7 bases clipped from V and 2 bases from J, the junction kept 12 bases outside the gene matches. Per the original methods: Amplification of reference gene primers was used by the study to estimate nucleated cell counts. Using immunoSEQ multiplex PCR, the repertoire was profiled, and TCRdb retains in-frame clones only, with some absent. V and J calls and clone size are those listed in that table; D and trimming were worked out from the DNA. The data show about 110,000 clones, with about four fifths seen just once and 11% to 15% held by the top ten.

The J gene is TRBJ2-2, the V gene TRBV28, with 8 bases matching TRBD2. The origin of this receptor is a woman aged 60-75 years with acute or convalescent COVID-19. Sequencing input: peripheral blood. As DNA, the CDR3 is TGTGCCAGCACCCCGGGGGGGGATTGGGTAAACACCGGGGAGCTGTTTTTT. This gives the protein CASTPGGDWVNTGELFF.